This is a list of T cell receptor beta chains from one sample in a study of blood T cell repertoires in COVID-19. Some clones are missing from TCRdb's copy, which holds only in-frame ones; the method was immunoSEQ multiplex PCR. Of approximately 310,000 clones listed, around 90% were seen once; the top ten hold around 4.8%. The sample was PBMCs or T cells enriched from blood (not recorded which). Source of these receptors: a man between 60 and 70 years old who had recovered from COVID-19. The conserved cysteine and the conserved F or W are not part of the CDR3 here. Fields, in order: V gene, CDR3 protein.

v_call: TRBV5-6; cdr3_aa: ASRLTGATNEKLF
v_call: TRBV28; cdr3_aa: ASNEAYEQY
v_call: TRBV12-5; cdr3_aa: ASGFGTSGIYEQY
v_call: TRBV19; cdr3_aa: ASRSWRRNDEQF
v_call: TRBV11-3; cdr3_aa: ASSHGTGRDTQY
v_call: TRBV3-1/TRBV3-2; cdr3_aa: ASSQQTSSDEQY
v_call: TRBV7-2; cdr3_aa: ASTMTAGGETQY
v_call: TRBV6-1; cdr3_aa: ASSDRLPSNQPQH
v_call: TRBV7-2; cdr3_aa: ASSLTTRIPQY
v_call: TRBV28; cdr3_aa: ASSFPPGQISYEQY
v_call: TRBV11-2; cdr3_aa: ASSSEEVQRGHNEQF
v_call: TRBV23-1; cdr3_aa: ASRETTSTDTQY
v_call: TRBV28; cdr3_aa: ASTSWQGSGGAEAF
v_call: TRBV7-9; cdr3_aa: ASSPPQGATYEQY
v_call: TRBV6-1; cdr3_aa: ASSESISGRAYEQY
v_call: TRBV10-3; cdr3_aa: AISEATSGSTSDTQY
v_call: TRBV5-1; cdr3_aa: ASSLDRGRLY
v_call: TRBV25-1; cdr3_aa: ASSKGLAGGGELF
v_call: TRBV28; cdr3_aa: ASSLSPSSYNSPLH
v_call: TRBV28; cdr3_aa: ASSLWPGTSGSRSSDEQF
v_call: TRBV5-1; cdr3_aa: ASSLTGGDFGYT
v_call: TRBV6-5; cdr3_aa: ASSFVGPDTQY
v_call: TRBV28; cdr3_aa: ASSLLVYEKLF
v_call: TRBV6-6; cdr3_aa: ASLPTGSQPQH
v_call: TRBV29-1; cdr3_aa: SVVTGGNQPQH
v_call: TRBV19; cdr3_aa: ASGSNRQTNYGYT
v_call: TRBV5-4; cdr3_aa: ASSPPGGANYGYT
v_call: TRBV29-1; cdr3_aa: SAREGGATGELF
v_call: TRBV5-1; cdr3_aa: ASSLVLGDNEQF
v_call: TRBV27; cdr3_aa: ASTRTGTPRGNTEAF
v_call: TRBV11-2; cdr3_aa: ASRRYGGRPTDTQY
v_call: TRBV5-4; cdr3_aa: ASSPDRGSSGANVLT
v_call: TRBV6-5; cdr3_aa: ASSYSVGAGQPQH
v_call: TRBV4-1; cdr3_aa: ASSRSLAGRETQY
v_call: TRBV2; cdr3_aa: ASSEERGRVMQQY
v_call: TRBV24-1; cdr3_aa: ATSPTGTMGGYT
v_call: TRBV9; cdr3_aa: ASSSNFGQY
v_call: TRBV6-5; cdr3_aa: ASRVAGGGDQPQH
v_call: TRBV24-1; cdr3_aa: ATSDPREAYEQY
v_call: TRBV15; cdr3_aa: ATSRVAGSYEQY
v_call: TRBV15; cdr3_aa: ATSTGGSMSYEQY
v_call: TRBV5-1; cdr3_aa: ASSLETGGTNEKLF
v_call: TRBV19; cdr3_aa: ASSIGSGYDTGELF
v_call: TRBV7-2; cdr3_aa: ASSRDRGRTEAF
v_call: TRBV29-1; cdr3_aa: SVSGALAGTDTQY
v_call: TRBV24-1; cdr3_aa: ARGVNNEQF
v_call: TRBV21-1; cdr3_aa: ASSSTSSNQPQH
v_call: TRBV18; cdr3_aa: ASSPSNRGDGYT
v_call: TRBV6-5; cdr3_aa: ASSYSLGQETQY
v_call: TRBV27; cdr3_aa: ASSLGTGIGLYGYT
v_call: TRBV6-5; cdr3_aa: ASTKDSSDTQY
v_call: TRBV2; cdr3_aa: ASTLQETQY
v_call: TRBV28; cdr3_aa: ATPNRTGDYGYT
v_call: TRBV6-5; cdr3_aa: ASSYRWGAGSPLH
v_call: TRBV7-3; cdr3_aa: ASKQGGGTDTQY
v_call: TRBV4-2; cdr3_aa: ASSQDRDQPQH
v_call: TRBV28; cdr3_aa: ASSLTPGLNEQF